This T cell receptor beta chain was profiled in a study of blood T cell repertoires in COVID-19. Study overall: The United States, Italy and Spain provided the acute and convalescent COVID-19 samples. Nucleic acid was either cDNA or gDNA, and it came from T cells, B-cell-depleted T cells, or PBMCs.

This CDR3 has 16 residues. With 4 bases clipped from V and 4 bases from J, the junction kept 8 bases outside the gene matches. Germline values: CDR1 SGHTA, CDR2 FQGNSA. Original methodology: Reference gene primer amplification gave nucleated cell count estimates. Profiling relied on immunoSEQ multiplex PCR, and the TCRdb table lists in-frame clones only, not all of them. That table gives V, J and clone size, and the DNA gave D and trimming. The repertoire consists of over 60,000 clones, with over 85% occurring once and the leading ten covering over 1%. Specimen: peripheral blood. This clonotype originated in a man between 60 and 75 years old with acute or convalescent COVID-19. The J gene is TRBJ1-5, the V gene TRBV7-2; TRBD1 agrees at 9 bases. CDR3 DNA: TGTGCCAGCAGCTCAGTGGTGACAGGGGGAAATCAGCCCCAGCATTTT. Residues: CASSSVVTGGNQPQHF.